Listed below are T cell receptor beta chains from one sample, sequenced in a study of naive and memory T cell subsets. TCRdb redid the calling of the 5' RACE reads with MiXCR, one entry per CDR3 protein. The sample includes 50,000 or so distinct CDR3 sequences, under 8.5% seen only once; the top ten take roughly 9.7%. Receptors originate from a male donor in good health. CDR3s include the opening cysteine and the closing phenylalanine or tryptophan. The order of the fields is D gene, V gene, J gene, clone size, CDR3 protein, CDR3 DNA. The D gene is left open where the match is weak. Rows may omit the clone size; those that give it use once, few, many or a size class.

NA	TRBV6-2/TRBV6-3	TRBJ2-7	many	CASSPPGPTYEQYF	TGTGCCAGCAGTCCGCCGGGACCGACCTACGAGCAGTACTTC
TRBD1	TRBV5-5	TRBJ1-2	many	CASSPGQGGYGYTF	TGTGCCAGCAGCCCGGGACAGGGCGGCTATGGCTACACCTTC
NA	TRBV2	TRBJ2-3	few	CASSDGPTGQYF	TGTGCCAGCAGTGACGGGCCCACGGGGCAGTATTTT
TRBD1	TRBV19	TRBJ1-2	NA	CASSTTGGSGYTF	TGTGCCAGTAGTACCACAGGGGGTAGCGGCTACACCTTC
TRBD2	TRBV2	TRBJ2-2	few	CASRGLLNTGELFF	TGTGCCAGTAGGGGACTACTTAACACCGGGGAGCTGTTTTTT